Each of the 2 T cell receptor beta chains below was sequenced from the same sample in a study of regulatory T cells in long-lasting Graves disease. CDR3 regions were amplified by Arm-PCR using iRepertoire HTBI primers to build TCR beta libraries. One entry per CDR3 protein results from TCRdb running MiXCR on the multiplex PCR reads. Counted here are 360,000 or so distinct CDR3 sequences, over 15% occurring once; the ten biggest clones make up 25% to 30%. Time point of the sample: newly diagnosed GD, antithyroid drugs for less than 3 months. PBMC RNA was the source of the TCR library. These data were likewise used in another study, on T cells in Graves' hyperthyroidism and ophthalmopathy.

This specimen consisted of peripheral blood mononuclear cells (PBMCs), obtained at new diagnosis, from a patient treated with antithyroid drugs. The receptors were gathered from a man in his forties or fifties with Graves disease.

This chain links TRBV6-4 with TRBJ1-5; the D gene is possibly TRBD1 (5 bases). V was shortened by 4 bases and J by 4 bases, with 11 bases between the two germline ends. The CDR3 sequence is 14 residues long. CDR1 is MRHNA and CDR2 is SNTAGT in the germline V gene. In DNA form, the CDR3 reads TGTGCCAGCAGTGCGGACATAGGGAATCAGCCCCAGCATTTT. This encodes CASSADIGNQPQHF.

At least ten counts were recorded for this clonotype. The genes are TRBV15 and TRBJ1-1, with D unclear. The germline V gene has CDR1 LNHNV and CDR2 YYDKDF (reference sequence). This CDR3 contains 14 residues. Trimming stripped 5 bases from V and 0 bases from J, with 10 bases between. The CDR3 region is CATSLFGLNTEAFF. DNA for the CDR3: TGTGCCACCAGCTTATTCGGGTTGAACACTGAAGCTTTCTTT.